This T cell receptor beta chain derives from a study of technical replicates of blood from a few donors (dated by TCRdb to about 2017). To note about this clone: Its target antigen remains unknown. Within one base of it there is no much larger clone, and no base qualities were kept.

After removal of 6 bases from V and 9 bases from J, the junction retains 13 bases not matched to a gene. CDR1 and CDR2 (MDHEN, SYDVKM) derive from the germline V gene. From cysteine to phenylalanine, the CDR3 is 14 amino acids long. The kept DNA is CDR3 alone, 42 bases in frame from the first base. Libraries were prepared through the immunoSEQ multiplex PCR assay. Imported from immuneACCESS, the table was reduced by TCRdb to in-frame sequences with V and J called. These copies leave out some clones; in studies compared against another copy, an unresolved V gene accounts for under half, and the cause of the remainder is not known. The sample table shows some 70,000 clones, and over 95% are seen once. The top ten clones comprise 0.24% of the sample.

The clonotype was recovered from a human donor in good health. The sequence joins TRBV28 to TRBJ1-2; TRBD1 agrees with 7 junctional bases. The source material was T cells isolated from PBMCs. The CDR3 is CASRQTGQPMSYTF. The nucleotide sequence is given as TGTGCCAGCAGACAAACGGGACAGCCTATGAGCTACACCTTC.